A single sample is the source of the 10 T cell receptor beta chains below, sequenced in a study of response to subunit inactivated influenza vaccine. TCRdb called the RT-PCR reads again in MiXCR, with one record for every CDR3 protein. Found here are 500,000 to 700,000 distinct CDR3 sequences, roughly 23% of them singletons; the top ten hold roughly 2.8%. These data also featured in a second study, about T cells expressing NK-cell markers. That investigation notes: What made the TCR beta cDNA was 5'RACE template switching with UMIs.

Source: CD4+ T cells sorted from PBMCs, taken 11 to 12 days after vaccination. These receptors were collected from a man aged 50 to 60 who received an inactivated influenza vaccine.

This clonotype was detected many times. The J gene is TRBJ2-5, the V gene TRBV12-3 or TRBV12-4, with 9 bases aligning to TRBD2. Trimming at V came to 5 bases and at J to 4 bases, leaving 11 bases not matched to a gene. The CDR3 sequence is 16 residues long. CDR3 nucleotides: TGTGCCAGCAGTCCCGGTGGGCTAGCGGGAAGAGAGACCCAGTACTTC. Amino acids: CASSPGGLAGRETQYF.

The chain carries TRBV7-9 and TRBJ2-7; tentative D call: TRBD2 (6 bases). Germline loops: CDR1 SEHNR, CDR2 FQNEAQ (reference sequence). The ends were cut back, 8 bases at V and 0 bases at J, with 11 bases in the middle. The CDR3 consists of 13 residues. CDR3: CASSGAGSYEQYF. The CDR3 DNA sequence: TGTGCCAGCTCAGGAGCGGGCTCCTACGAGCAGTACTTC.

This clonotype turned up a few times. The rearrangement uses TRBV4-2 and TRBJ2-5, with TRBD2 matching over 8 bases. The length of the CDR3 is 16 residues. Unmatched junction bases numbered 7, after V lost 0 bases and J lost 4 bases. Germline V lookup: CDR1 LGHNA, CDR2 YNFKEQ. The CDR3 loop reads CASSQEPAGVSETQYF. The CDR3 region has the DNA TGTGCCAGCAGCCAAGAACCAGCGGGAGTATCAGAGACCCAGTACTTC.

V usage is TRBV28 and J usage is TRBJ1-5; TRBD1 is a possible D gene (5 bases). Germline CDR1 is MDHEN and CDR2 is SYDVKM. The V end lost 1 base, the J end lost 5 bases, and 15 bases lay between the germline ends. The CDR3 spans 16 residues. DNA of the CDR3: TGTGCCAGCAGTTTATTTCGGCAGGGAGGGGATCAGCCCCAGCATTTT. It translates to CASSLFRQGGDQPQHF.

This clonotype showed up just a few times. The rearrangement joins TRBV3-1 to TRBJ1-1, with D tentatively TRBD1 (6 bases). This CDR3 contains 14 residues. CDR1 and CDR2 from the germline V gene are LGHDT and YNNKEL (reference sequence). Trimming stripped 2 bases from V and 1 base from J, with 8 bases between. In DNA form, the CDR3 reads TGTGCCAGCAGCCAACTGACAGGGAACACTGAAGCTTTCTTT. Amino acid sequence: CASSQLTGNTEAFF. Drawing the rest from reference TRBV3-1 and TRBJ1-1, the complete variable domain is DTAVSQTPKYLVTQMGNDKSIKCEQNLGHDTMYWYKQDSKKFLKIMFSYNNKELIINETVPNRFSPKSPDKAHLNLHINSLELGDSAVYFCASSQLTGNTEAFFGQGTRLTVV.

This clonotype was counted only a few times. This chain joins TRBV20-1 and TRBJ2-5; 9 nucleotides align to TRBD2. CDR1 and CDR2 (germline): DFQATT, SNEGSKA (reference sequence). J gave up 5 bases and V 1 base, and 8 bases lay outside the gene matches. The CDR3 runs to 15 residues. The CDR3 here is CSARGLAGGRETQYF. CDR3 coding DNA: TGCAGTGCTAGAGGTCTGGCGGGAGGGAGGGAGACCCAGTACTTC.

In its sample, this clonotype was seen a few times. The rearrangement joins TRBV20-1 to TRBJ2-7; 7 positions match TRBD2. Losses at the gene ends were 8 bases for V and 7 bases for J; bases not matched to a gene: 14. The CDR3 extends over 13 amino acids. The V gene's germline CDR1 is DFQATT and CDR2 SNEGSKA (reference sequence). This chain's CDR3 is CSHIPTGGYEQYF. CDR3 nucleotides: TGCAGTCACATACCCACCGGGGGGTATGAGCAGTACTTC.

This sequence joins TRBV28 and TRBJ1-1; maybe TRBD1 (5 bases). The ends were cut back, 6 bases at V and 0 bases at J, with 11 bases in the middle. The CDR3 sequence is 14 residues long. Germline V lookup: CDR1 MDHEN, CDR2 SYDVKM. The CDR3 region has the DNA TGTGCCAGCAGCCTGATGACAGTGAACACTGAAGCTTTCTTT. Protein product: CASSLMTVNTEAFF.

The chain recombines TRBV7-2 with TRBJ2-1; TRBD1 is a possible D gene (5 bases). Trimming took off 5 bases at V and 10 bases at J, with 12 bases between the two ends. The germline V gene has CDR1 SGHTA and CDR2 FQGNSA. This CDR3 is built from 12 residues. The CDR3 DNA sequence: TGTGCCAGCAGCCCAAGAGCAGGGGAGCAGTTCTTC. It yields the protein CASSPRAGEQFF.

The table lists this clonotype with a few counts. The CDR3 DNA sequence: TGTGCCAGCAGCTCAACTCGTTTTGAGCAGTTCTTC. Amino acids: CASSSTRFEQFF. The J gene is TRBJ2-1, the V gene TRBV12-3 or TRBV12-4; D is ambiguous. The CDR3 is 12 residues long. V shed 6 bases and J shed 9 bases, with 12 bases lying between them.